The 21 T cell receptor beta chains presented below share a single source sample, sequenced in a study of blood T cell repertoires in COVID-19. Sequenced by immunoSEQ multiplex PCR; TCRdb stores in-frame clones only, minus some. Of approximately 210,000 clones listed, approximately 85% were seen once; the top ten hold 6% to 8.5%. The specimen sequenced was peripheral blood. The source of these receptors is a woman between 50 and 59 years old with active or convalescent COVID-19.

The V gene is TRBV19, the J gene TRBJ1-1, with D possibly TRBD1 on 6 matching bases. This CDR3 region has 16 residues. Germline V CDR1 and CDR2: LNHDA, SQIVND (reference sequence). Between the trimmed V and J ends, which lost 3 bases and 1 base, there was a span of 15 bases. CDR3: CASSMGLGQTNTEAFF. CDR3 nucleotides: TGTGCCAGTAGTATGGGGCTAGGACAGACGAACACTGAAGCTTTCTTT.

This clone occurred once. The chain links TRBV28 to TRBJ1-1, with TRBD1 matching 11 bases. After removal of 4 bases from V and 6 bases from J, the junction contained 4 bases not matched to a gene. Germline V CDR1 and CDR2: MDHEN, SYDVKM. This CDR3 comprises 14 residues. CDR3 residues: CASSSPGQGAEAFF. The CDR3 nucleotides are TGTGCCAGCAGTTCGCCGGGACAGGGGGCTGAAGCTTTCTTT.

This chain joins TRBV7-9 and TRBJ1-1, with 9 nucleotides matching TRBD1. The CDR3 spans 16 residues. Losses at the gene ends were 4 bases for V and 2 bases for J; bases not matched to a gene: 8. Germline V CDR1 and CDR2: SEHNR, FQNEAQ (reference sequence). This CDR3 is CASSSLRTGGNTEAFF. The CDR3 coding sequence is TGTGCCAGCAGCTCCCTCCGTACAGGGGGCAACACTGAAGCTTTCTTT.

Worth noting for this clone: Other nucleotide sequences in the sample specify the same CDR3. The J gene is TRBJ1-1, the V gene TRBV18; maybe TRBD1 (6 bases). Germline V CDR1 and CDR2: KGHSH, LQKENI. CDR3 length: 13 amino acids. V dropped 3 bases and J dropped 1 base, with 6 bases sitting between them. The DNA for the CDR3 is TGTGCCAGCTCACCGGGACAGAACACTGAAGCTTTCTTT. Its protein is CASSPGQNTEAFF.

The V and J genes are TRBV4-1 and TRBJ1-6; no reliable D call. The CDR3 is 17 residues long. Germline-derived CDR1 and CDR2 are MGHRA and YSYEKL. V shed 0 bases and J shed 0 bases, with 9 bases lying between them. DNA for the CDR3: TGCGCCAGCAGCCAAGATCATGGGAGCTCCTATAATTCACCCCTCCACTTT. Protein sequence: CASSQDHGSSYNSPLHF.

The chain couples TRBV19 to TRBJ1-2; D is perhaps TRBD1 (5 bases). Germline-derived CDR1 and CDR2 are LNHDA and SQIVND (reference sequence). V lost 6 bases and J 2 bases, leaving 7 bases between the germline ends. This CDR3 comprises 12 residues. Here the CDR3 DNA reads TGTGCCAGTAGGGGGCAAAACTATGGCTACACCTTC. It codes for CASRGQNYGYTF. Complete variable domain (other parts from reference TRBV19 and TRBJ1-2): DGGITQSPKYLFRKEGQNVTLSCEQNLNHDAMYWYRQDPGQGLRLIYYSQIVNDFQKGDIAEGYSVSREKKESFPLTVTSAQKNPTAFYLCASRGQNYGYTFGSGTRLTVV.

The gene calls are TRBV19 and TRBJ2-1; 7 nucleotides align to TRBD2. The germline V gene has CDR1 LNHDA and CDR2 SQIVND (reference sequence). CDR3 length: 13 residues. J lost 9 bases, V lost 10 bases, and 12 bases had no gene match. The CDR3 region is CATEAGRRGEQFF. CDR3 in DNA: TGTGCCACAGAAGCGGGACGGCGGGGTGAGCAGTTCTTC.

On this clone: This CDR3 is also generated by other DNA sequences in the sample. The chain carries TRBV7-9 and TRBJ1-6; 9 bases map to TRBD1. CDR3 length equals 14 residues. From germline, CDR1 is SEHNR and CDR2 FQNEAQ (reference sequence). The V gene end was trimmed by 6 bases and the J gene end by 7 bases; junction bases not matched to a gene: 4. The chain's CDR3 is CASSPGQGNSPLHF. The CDR3 DNA follows: TGTGCCAGCAGTCCCGGACAGGGGAATTCACCCCTCCACTTT.

V usage is TRBV15 and J usage is TRBJ1-4; TRBD1 aligns across 9 bases. Germline CDR1 reads LNHNV; CDR2 reads YYDKDF (reference sequence). This CDR3 region has 13 residues. Germline trimming cut 8 bases from V and 8 bases from J; bases unmatched to any gene: 6. The CDR3 region is CATPRGTGEKLFF. The CDR3 DNA reads as TGTGCCACCCCAAGGGGGACAGGGGAAAAACTGTTTTTT.

The chain uses TRBV27 and TRBJ1-2; D call uncertain. The CDR3 loop spans 14 amino acids. V was clipped by 4 bases and J by 2 bases, with 11 bases between them. Germline V gene lookup returns CDR1 MNHEY and CDR2 SMNVEV (reference sequence). CDR3 sequence (DNA): TGTGCCAGCAGTTCCCTGGGAGTGAACTATGGCTACACCTTC. Protein: CASSSLGVNYGYTF.

This chain links TRBV5-6 with TRBJ2-2, with a possible D match to TRBD1 (6 bases). In germline, CDR1 is SGHDT, CDR2 YYEEEE. The V end lost 1 base, the J end lost 6 bases, and 16 bases lay between the germline ends. This CDR3 is 16 amino acids long. The CDR3 DNA reads as TGTGCCAGCAGCTTGTTTGGACAGAATGATTCCGGGGAGCTGTTTTTT. It codes for CASSLFGQNDSGELFF.

This clone came up a few times. The gene calls are TRBV9 and TRBJ1-6; 7 nucleotides agree with TRBD1. J lost 6 bases, V lost 3 bases, and 6 bases had no gene match. CDR3 length: 15 amino acids. Germline V gene lookup returns CDR1 SGDLS and CDR2 YYNGEE. The CDR3 here is CASSATGTANSPLHF. CDR3 nucleotide sequence: TGTGCCAGCAGCGCCACAGGGACAGCTAATTCACCCCTCCACTTT.

Only a few counts were recorded for this clone. This chain joins TRBV6-7 and TRBJ2-6, with 7 bases aligning to TRBD1. TRBV6-7 is labeled an ORF, and its function is uncertain. The CDR3 runs to 18 residues. V shed 8 bases, J shed 0 bases, and the junction held 13 bases outside the gene matches. The CDR3 DNA sequence: TGTGCCAGCGACACCAACTGGGACAGCCACTCTGGGGCCAACGTCCTGACTTTC. It yields the protein CASDTNWDSHSGANVLTF.

The chain combines TRBV3-1 (or the pseudogene TRBV3-2) with TRBJ2-3; no firm D call. The CDR3 loop spans 12 amino acids. Germline loops: CDR1 LGHDT, CDR2 YNNKEL (reference sequence). The V and J ends lost 4 bases and 2 bases respectively, with 4 bases between them. In DNA form, the CDR3 reads TGTGCCAGCAGCCGCGACACAGATACGCAGTATTTT. It specifies CASSRDTDTQYF.

This clone was seen once. J is TRBJ1-3 and V is TRBV20-1; D not certain. The CDR3 runs to 14 residues. Germline V gives CDR1 DFQATT, CDR2 SNEGSKA (reference sequence). Trimming left V 3 bases short and J 4 bases short, with 13 bases between. The DNA for the CDR3 is TGCAGTGCTAGTTTTCCCGGGAGCGGAAACACCATATATTTT. It codes for CSASFPGSGNTIYF.

In its sample, this clone was seen a few times. The rearrangement joins TRBV9 to TRBJ2-5; 10 bases map to TRBD2. This CDR3 comprises 16 residues. Looked up from germline, CDR1 is SGDLS and CDR2 is YYNGEE. The J segment lost 1 base and the V segment lost 0 bases, leaving 3 bases of the junction unmatched. DNA for the CDR3: TGTGCCAGCAGCGTAGGAAGCGGGAGGGCCCAAGAGACCCAGTACTTC. Translated: CASSVGSGRAQETQYF.

This chain links TRBV6-5 with TRBJ1-3; 7 bases map to TRBD1. Germline trimming cut 10 bases from V and 2 bases from J; bases unmatched to any gene: 8. This CDR3 is built from 14 residues. CDR1 MNHEY and CDR2 SVGAGI come from the germline V gene. In nucleotides, the CDR3 is TGTGCCACAAGAGACAGGGAAACTGGAAACACCATATATTTT. This sequence encodes CATRDRETGNTIYF.

This sequence joins TRBV6-1 and TRBJ2-2; 7 bases fit TRBD2. This CDR3 region has 16 residues. CDR1 is MNHNS, CDR2 SASEGT, per germline. The J segment lost 5 bases and the V segment lost 1 base, leaving 7 bases of the junction unmatched. CDR3 protein: CASSEGGGTVTGELFF. In DNA, the CDR3 is TGTGCCAGCAGTGAAGGGGGAGGGACGGTGACCGGGGAGCTGTTTTTT.

The chain carries TRBV3-1 (or the pseudogene TRBV3-2) and TRBJ1-4, with D perhaps TRBD1 (5 bases). Trimming took 2 bases from V and 7 from J, leaving 8 bases between them. Germline CDR1 is LGHDT and CDR2 is YNNKEL (reference sequence). CDR3 length equals 13 residues. The CDR3: CASSQFRGEKLFF. CDR3 DNA: TGTGCCAGCAGCCAATTTAGGGGTGAAAAACTGTTTTTT.

CDR3 nucleotides: TGTGCCACCTCATCCCAGGGGCGTGACGGCTACACCTTC. Translating gives CATSSQGRDGYTF. The V gene is TRBV3-1 (or the pseudogene TRBV3-2), the J gene TRBJ1-2; a possible D gene is TRBD1 (6 bases). Germline-derived CDR1 and CDR2 are LGHDT and YNNKEL (reference sequence). Trimming left V 10 bases short and J 8 bases short, with 20 bases between. This CDR3 contains 13 residues.

This chain links TRBV28 with TRBJ1-6; TRBD1 aligns across 7 bases. Germline V CDR1 and CDR2: MDHEN, SYDVKM. The CDR3 runs to 14 residues. The V gene end was trimmed by 5 bases and the J gene end by 9 bases; junction bases not matched to a gene: 7. The CDR3 DNA reads as TGTGCCAGCAGTGTCAGGGGGAAAAGTTCACCCCTCCACTTT. It is translated as CASSVRGKSSPLHF.